Each of the 4 T cell receptor beta chains below was sequenced from the same sample in a study of cytomegalovirus exposure and HLA in healthy donors (TCRdb year 2017). Receptors were amplified or captured by the immunoSEQ multiplex PCR assay. A mixture of 60 forward primers for TCR Vbeta segments and 13 reverse primers for TCR Jbeta segments was used in the multiplex PCR. This is the immuneACCESS table as TCRdb keeps it, with only in-frame sequences that have V and J called. A part of the clones is gone; compared with another copy, unresolved V genes explain less than half, and the rest is unexplained. The sample table contains 150,000 or so clones; only one count was recorded for 80% to 90% of them. The ten largest clones add up to around 6% of the sample. The sample consisted of PBMCs. The receptors here all came from a man aged 45-65 years in good health and CMV-seropositive.

V usage is TRBV5-4 and J usage is TRBJ1-1; TRBD1 aligns across 7 bases. With 3 bases clipped from V and 0 bases from J, the junction kept 5 bases outside the gene matches. The CDR3 runs 15 residues. Germline CDR1 is SGHNT and CDR2 is YYREEE (reference sequence). The CDR3 DNA follows: TGTGCCAGCAGCTGGGGCGGACAGGTGAACACTGAAGCTTTCTTT. Translated, it gives CASSWGGQVNTEAFF.

This chain uses TRBV5-4 with TRBJ2-6; 12 bases match TRBD1. V dropped 2 bases and J dropped 2; count of bases not matched to a gene: 2. CDR1 is SGHNT and CDR2 is YYREEE in the germline V gene (reference sequence). The CDR3 extends over 17 amino acids. CDR3 sequence reads: CASSFGTGGTGANVLTF. CDR3 DNA: TGTGCCAGCAGCTTTGGGACAGGGGGCACTGGGGCCAACGTCCTGACTTTC.

The J gene is TRBJ1-2, the V gene TRBV6-5, with TRBD1 identical over 8 bases. V gave up 1 base and J gave up 2 bases; unmatched junction bases: 3. The CDR3 runs 15 residues. Germline V CDR1 and CDR2: MNHEY, SVGAGI. As DNA, the CDR3 is TGTGCCAGCAGTTACTGGGGGACAGGAAACTATGGCTACACCTTC. It specifies CASSYWGTGNYGYTF.

On this clone itself: One end of the junction does not line up with germline, which may come from a read error. V gene TRBV15 combines with J gene TRBJ2-7; D remains ambiguous. The CDR3 has 14 amino acids. CDR1 is LNHNV and CDR2 is YYDKDF in the germline V gene (reference sequence). CDR3 coding DNA: TGTGCCACCAGCCGAGAAATTGCGGCGTTCGAGCAGTACTTC. It is translated as CATSREIAAFEQYF.